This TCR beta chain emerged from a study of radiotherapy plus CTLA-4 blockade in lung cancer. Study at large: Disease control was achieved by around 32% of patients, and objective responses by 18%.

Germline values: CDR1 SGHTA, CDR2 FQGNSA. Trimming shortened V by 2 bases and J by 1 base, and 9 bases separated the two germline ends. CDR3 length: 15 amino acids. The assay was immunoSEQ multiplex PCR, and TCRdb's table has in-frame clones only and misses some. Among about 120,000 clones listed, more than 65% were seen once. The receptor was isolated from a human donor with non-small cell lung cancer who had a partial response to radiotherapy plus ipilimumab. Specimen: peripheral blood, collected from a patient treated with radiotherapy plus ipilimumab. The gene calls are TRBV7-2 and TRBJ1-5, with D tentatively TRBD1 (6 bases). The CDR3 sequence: CASSLRGASNQPQHF. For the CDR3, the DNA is TGTGCCAGCAGCTTACGGGGGGCGAGCAATCAGCCCCAGCATTTT.